The rows below give T cell receptor beta chains drawn from one sample of a study of OX40 agonist ivuxolimab in advanced cancers. Here immunoSEQ multiplex PCR was the method, and the copy in TCRdb shows in-frame clones only, minus some. The sample holds over 45,000 clones; less than 90% are singletons and the top ten take about 0.65%. Material: CD4+ or CD8+ T cells sorted from blood, obtained in a trial of the OX40 agonist ivuxolimab. Source of these receptors: an adult with an advanced solid tumor such as melanoma, head and neck, liver or kidney cancer. Both conserved end residues are part of each CDR3. Fields, in order: V gene, D gene, J gene, clone size, CDR3 DNA, CDR3 protein. A D gene is named only where the DNA matches it firmly. Where a row states a size, it is once, few, many or the class of an expanded clone; other rows omit it.

v_gene: TRBV4-2; d_gene: .; j_gene: TRBJ1-4; abundance: .; CDR3nt: TGTGCCAGCAGCTCTAGGGAAGCGGAGAATAATGAAAAACTGTTTTTT; CDR3aa: CASSSREAENNEKLFF
v_gene: TRBV7-9; d_gene: .; j_gene: TRBJ1-1; abundance: .; CDR3nt: TGTGCCAGCAGCTTAGGTGAGGGGCTCGAGAACACTGAAGCTTTCTTT; CDR3aa: CASSLGEGLENTEAFF
v_gene: TRBV4-1; d_gene: .; j_gene: TRBJ2-5; abundance: .; CDR3nt: TGCGCCAGCAGCCAAATCCCACTAAAGCGGGCCCAAGAGACCCAGTACTTC; CDR3aa: CASSQIPLKRAQETQYF
v_gene: TRBV11-2; d_gene: .; j_gene: TRBJ1-2; abundance: once; CDR3nt: TGTGCCAGCAGCCAGAGCGGCGGGCTGGGCTACACCTTC; CDR3aa: CASSQSGGLGYTF
v_gene: TRBV4-3; d_gene: .; j_gene: TRBJ1-1; abundance: few; CDR3nt: TGCGCCAGCAGCCAAGAATCGTGGGCAGAAGAAGCTTTCTTT; CDR3aa: CASSQESWAEEAFF
v_gene: TRBV5-1; d_gene: .; j_gene: TRBJ2-5; abundance: .; CDR3nt: TGCGCCAGCAGACAATACGGGGGAGAGACCCAGTACTTC; CDR3aa: CASRQYGGETQYF
v_gene: TRBV7-2; d_gene: .; j_gene: TRBJ2-2; abundance: .; CDR3nt: TGTGCCAGCAGCCGAGATAGGACCGGGGAGCTGTTTTTT; CDR3aa: CASSRDRTGELFF
v_gene: TRBV7-2; d_gene: TRBD2; j_gene: TRBJ2-2; abundance: .; CDR3nt: TGTGCCAGCAGCCCCCCGGCGGGAGGGAACACCGGGGAGCTGTTTTTT; CDR3aa: CASSPPAGGNTGELFF
v_gene: TRBV5-4; d_gene: TRBD2; j_gene: TRBJ2-3; abundance: .; CDR3nt: TGTGCCAGCAGCCCGAGGACGGGAGGGCCTCCCACAGATACGCAGTATTTT; CDR3aa: CASSPRTGGPPTDTQYF
v_gene: TRBV28; d_gene: .; j_gene: TRBJ2-7; abundance: few; CDR3nt: TGTGCCAGCAGCCCTAGGTCCTACGAGCAGTACTTC; CDR3aa: CASSPRSYEQYF
v_gene: TRBV7-8; d_gene: .; j_gene: TRBJ2-2; abundance: once; CDR3nt: TGTGCCAGCATTCCAGGGACACCTCAAGGCGGGGAGCTGTTTTTT; CDR3aa: CASIPGTPQGGELFF
v_gene: TRBV5-4; d_gene: .; j_gene: TRBJ2-2; abundance: .; CDR3nt: TGTGCCAGCAGCTTAGGTTCAGGCCACATTGGGGAGCTGTTTTTT; CDR3aa: CASSLGSGHIGELFF
v_gene: TRBV4-3; d_gene: .; j_gene: TRBJ1-2; abundance: .; CDR3nt: TGCGCCAGCAGCCAAGAAGGCTCTAACTATGGCTACACCTTC; CDR3aa: CASSQEGSNYGYTF
v_gene: TRBV30; d_gene: .; j_gene: TRBJ2-7; abundance: once; CDR3nt: TGTGCCTGGAGTGTACTTCACGGTGCGAGTTTAACACACGAGCAGTACTTC; CDR3aa: CAWSVLHGASLTHEQYF
v_gene: TRBV9; d_gene: .; j_gene: TRBJ1-2; abundance: .; CDR3nt: TGTGCCAGCAGCGTAGAACCCATTAGTTCAGGCTACACCTTC; CDR3aa: CASSVEPISSGYTF
v_gene: TRBV6-4; d_gene: TRBD2; j_gene: TRBJ2-1; abundance: .; CDR3nt: TGTGCCAGCAGCCCTCGACTAGCGGGGTTGGAGTTCTTC; CDR3aa: CASSPRLAGLEFF
v_gene: TRBV4-2; d_gene: .; j_gene: TRBJ1-2; abundance: .; CDR3nt: TGTGCCAGCAGCCTACCCGACAGGTATGGCTACACCTTC; CDR3aa: CASSLPDRYGYTF
v_gene: TRBV14; d_gene: TRBD2; j_gene: TRBJ2-2; abundance: .; CDR3nt: TGTGCCAGCAGCCAAGTTTCCGGACTAGCGGCAGGCACCGGGGAGCTGTTTTTT; CDR3aa: CASSQVSGLAAGTGELFF
v_gene: TRBV19; d_gene: .; j_gene: TRBJ2-2; abundance: .; CDR3nt: TGTGCCAGTAAAAAGGGGAGGAACACCGGGGAGCTGTTTTTT; CDR3aa: CASKKGRNTGELFF
v_gene: TRBV6-6; d_gene: TRBD1; j_gene: TRBJ1-1; abundance: .; CDR3nt: TGTGCCAGCAGGTCCCGGACAGGGTTGGGCGGCGCTGAAGCTTTCTTT; CDR3aa: CASRSRTGLGGAEAFF
v_gene: TRBV2; d_gene: .; j_gene: TRBJ2-1; abundance: .; CDR3nt: TGTGCCAGCAGTACCGAACTAGTCTTTGAGCAGTTCTTC; CDR3aa: CASSTELVFEQFF
v_gene: TRBV5-1; d_gene: .; j_gene: TRBJ1-6; abundance: .; CDR3nt: TGCGCCAGCAGCGCGACGGGTACCGGTGGTTCACCCCTCCACTTT; CDR3aa: CASSATGTGGSPLHF
v_gene: TRBV27; d_gene: TRBD2; j_gene: TRBJ2-3; abundance: .; CDR3nt: TGTGCCAGCAGTTTTCTCCGCGGGACTAGCGCGACCACAGATACGCAGTATTTT; CDR3aa: CASSFLRGTSATTDTQYF
v_gene: TRBV11-1; d_gene: .; j_gene: TRBJ2-1; abundance: .; CDR3nt: TGTGCCAGCAGCGGAGGGATAGGGTCCTACAATGAGCAGTTCTTC; CDR3aa: CASSGGIGSYNEQFF
v_gene: TRBV5-1; d_gene: .; j_gene: TRBJ2-2; abundance: few; CDR3nt: TGCGCCAGCAGCGTGGACGTCCGGGGCACCGGGGAGCTGTTTTTT; CDR3aa: CASSVDVRGTGELFF
v_gene: TRBV28; d_gene: .; j_gene: TRBJ2-2; abundance: .; CDR3nt: TGTGCCAGCAGTTTGGCCAGAATCGCGAACACCGGGGAGCTGTTTTTT; CDR3aa: CASSLARIANTGELFF
v_gene: TRBV6-6; d_gene: .; j_gene: TRBJ1-5; abundance: .; CDR3nt: TGTGCCAGCAGTTACTCGACAGCCCCCAATCAGCCCCAGCATTTT; CDR3aa: CASSYSTAPNQPQHF
v_gene: TRBV29-1; d_gene: TRBD1; j_gene: TRBJ2-4; abundance: .; CDR3nt: TGCAGCACTGACAGGGAAAACATTCAGTACTTC; CDR3aa: CSTDRENIQYF
v_gene: TRBV15; d_gene: .; j_gene: TRBJ2-5; abundance: .; CDR3nt: TGTGCCACCAGCAGAGACGAGAGCGGAGAGACCCAGTACTTC; CDR3aa: CATSRDESGETQYF
v_gene: TRBV7-6; d_gene: .; j_gene: TRBJ1-3; abundance: once; CDR3nt: TGTGCCAGAATCAGGGGTTCGGCTGGAAACACCATATATTTT; CDR3aa: CARIRGSAGNTIYF
v_gene: TRBV30; d_gene: TRBD1; j_gene: TRBJ1-1; abundance: .; CDR3nt: TGTGCCTGGAGTACCAGGGACAGGGTACCGAACACTGAAGCTTTCTTT; CDR3aa: CAWSTRDRVPNTEAFF
v_gene: TRBV7-8; d_gene: .; j_gene: TRBJ2-7; abundance: .; CDR3nt: TGTGCCAGCAGCTTAGGTTCAGGATCCGCCTACGAGCAGTACTTC; CDR3aa: CASSLGSGSAYEQYF
v_gene: TRBV6-4; d_gene: TRBD2; j_gene: TRBJ2-5; abundance: .; CDR3nt: TGTGCCAGCAGTGACTCGGGACTAGCGGGAGACCAAGAGACCCAGTACTTC; CDR3aa: CASSDSGLAGDQETQYF
v_gene: TRBV7-6; d_gene: .; j_gene: TRBJ1-1; abundance: .; CDR3nt: TGTGCCAGCAGCCTATTTGATGAAGCTTTCTTT; CDR3aa: CASSLFDEAFF
v_gene: TRBV29-1; d_gene: TRBD1; j_gene: TRBJ1-2; abundance: .; CDR3nt: TGCAGCGCTGGGGGACAGGGTGAAGGCTACACCTTC; CDR3aa: CSAGGQGEGYTF
v_gene: TRBV9; d_gene: .; j_gene: TRBJ2-7; abundance: once; CDR3nt: TGTGCCAGCAGCCCACATGGGACGCCAGCCTACGAGCAGTACTTC; CDR3aa: CASSPHGTPAYEQYF